This T cell receptor (beta chain) appears in the sequencing data of a study of CD8+ T cells in alopecia areata. Study-wide context: It was oral tofacitinib, at 5 to 10 mg twice daily, that treated patients received.

Punch biopsies of lesional scalp, plus peripheral blood, were taken from alopecia areata patients. The authors sorted CD4+ and CD8+ T cells from PBMCs. The ends were cut back, 4 bases at V and 3 bases at J, with 7 bases in the middle. CDR1 is SGHTA and CDR2 is FQGNSA in the germline V gene. The CDR3 extends over 13 amino acids. Of note for this clone: Antigen specificity is unknown.

Extraction and reverse transcription of RNA yielded cDNA as the sequencing template. Method: immunoSEQ multiplex PCR; TCRdb's copy keeps in-frame clones and lacks some. The sample lists fewer than 150,000 clones; 58% were seen once. Study-wide results and limits: Relative to normal scalp, lesional scalp, especially alopecia totalis/universalis, showed higher clonality.

This chain links TRBV7-2 with TRBJ1-5; weak D call: TRBD1 (5 bases). The material sequenced was CD4+ T cells sorted from blood, taken at week 0. The receptor was derived from a human donor with alopecia areata. CDR3 in DNA: TGTGCCAGCAGCTCCAGGGACAATCAGCCCCAGCATTTT. As protein: CASSSRDNQPQHF.